The sequence of this T cell receptor (beta chain) was determined in a study of blood T cell repertoires in COVID-19. About the research overall: Specimens from acute and convalescent COVID-19 originated in the United States, Italy and Spain. Sample material is recorded as cDNA or gDNA derived from T cells, B-cell-depleted T cells, or PBMCs.

Trimming removed 2 bases at V and 2 bases at J, with 17 bases between. CDR1 is SEHNR and CDR2 is FQNEAQ in the germline V gene (reference sequence). This CDR3 has 17 residues. Original data processing: Reference gene primer amplification gave nucleated cell count estimates. Here immunoSEQ multiplex PCR was the method, and the copy in TCRdb shows in-frame clones only, minus some. V and J calls and clone size are those listed in that table; D and trimming were worked out from the DNA. The data show about 120,000 clones, around 79% seen once. The chain carries TRBV7-9 and TRBJ2-3, with D possibly TRBD2 on 5 matching bases. The specimen was peripheral blood. This sequence originates from a man in his forties or fifties with acute or convalescent COVID-19. DNA for the CDR3: TGTGCCAGCAGCTTACTCCTGAACCTAGCCGACACAGATACGCAGTATTTT. This gives the protein CASSLLLNLADTDTQYF. Using reference TRBV7-9 and TRBJ2-3 for the parts outside the CDR3, the full variable domain is DTGVSQNPRHKITKRGQNVTFRCDPISEHNRLYWYRQTLGQGPEFLTYFQNEAQLEKSRLLSDRFSAERPKGSFSTLEIQRTEQGDSAMYLCASSLLLNLADTDTQYFGPGTRLTVL.